The 20 T cell receptor beta chains below come from one sample, sequenced in a study. TCRdb re-called the RT-PCR reads with MiXCR, one entry per CDR3 protein. The profile shows hundreds of thousands of distinct CDR3 sequences, approximately 15% of them singletons. The sample comprised memory CD4+ T cells from blood. The receptors were gathered from a female donor in good health, serving as a healthy control.

This clonotype was detected a few times. The chain carries TRBV7-2 and TRBJ2-7; TRBD2 matches 8 bases. V lost 2 bases to trimming and J lost 0 bases; unmatched junction nucleotides: 9. This CDR3 region has 17 residues. Germline lookup yields CDR1 SGHTA and CDR2 FQGNSA. The CDR3 region is CASSLSGGRLSSYEQYF. The CDR3 nucleotides are TGTGCCAGCAGCTTATCGGGAGGGCGGCTAAGCTCCTACGAGCAGTACTTC.

This clonotype was recorded a few times. This rearrangement joins TRBV9 to TRBJ2-3; 10 nucleotides agree with TRBD1. The CDR3 contains 15 residues. Germline trimming cut 4 bases from V and 2 bases from J; bases unmatched to any gene: 4. Germline-derived CDR1 and CDR2 are SGDLS and YYNGEE. The chain's CDR3 is CASSWGQGITDTQYF. The CDR3 DNA sequence: TGTGCCAGCAGCTGGGGACAGGGGATCACAGATACGCAGTATTTT.

The chain combines TRBV5-4 with TRBJ1-1; 7 nucleotides agree with TRBD1. Unmatched junction bases numbered 6, after V lost 4 bases and J lost 0 bases. The CDR3 spans 15 residues. From germline, CDR1 is SGHNT and CDR2 YYREEE (reference sequence). In DNA form, the CDR3 reads TGTGCCAGCAGCCCTCCGGGACAGTTGAACACTGAAGCTTTCTTT. It is translated as CASSPPGQLNTEAFF.

The genes are TRBV18 and TRBJ1-2; 9 bases agree with TRBD1. V shed 3 bases, J shed 3 bases, and the junction held 8 bases outside the gene matches. Germline CDR1 KGHSH, CDR2 LQKENI. CDR3 length: 16 amino acids. The CDR3 coding sequence is TGTGCCAGCTCACCCCGGACAGGGGTAAATGACTATGGCTACACCTTC. Protein product: CASSPRTGVNDYGYTF.

This clonotype was counted many times. This chain links TRBV6-6 with TRBJ2-4, with 7 nucleotides matching TRBD1. J was trimmed by 0 bases and V by 2 bases; bases with no gene match: 4. This CDR3 is built from 16 residues. Germline V gene lookup returns CDR1 MNHNY and CDR2 SVGAGI (reference sequence). CDR3 sequence reads: CASSYPTGVAKNIQYF. CDR3 DNA sequence: TGTGCCAGCAGTTACCCTACAGGGGTAGCCAAAAACATTCAGTACTTC.

This clonotype appeared a few times. The rearrangement uses TRBV7-2 and TRBJ2-6; D ambiguous. Germline V gene lookup returns CDR1 SGHTA and CDR2 FQGNSA. Trimming cost V 0 bases and J 1 base, with 7 bases left between them. There are 16 residues in the CDR3. The CDR3 sequence is CASSLAWSSGANVLTF. CDR3 sequence (DNA): TGTGCCAGCAGCTTAGCTTGGTCGTCTGGGGCCAACGTCCTGACTTTC.

This clonotype was observed many times. The chain links TRBV5-1 to TRBJ2-7, with a possible D match to TRBD1 (5 bases). CDR1 and CDR2 from the germline V gene are SGHRS and YFSETQ. The CDR3 is 12 amino acids. Deletions cut 4 bases from V and 7 bases from J, with 12 bases between. CDR3 sequence: CASSGQVEEQYF. The CDR3 DNA sequence: TGCGCCAGCAGCGGACAAGTCGAAGAGCAGTACTTC.

The chain carries TRBV12-5 and TRBJ1-2; D gene unclear. With 4 bases removed from V and 4 bases from J, the gap between germline ends came to 19 bases. CDR1 and CDR2 from the germline V gene are LGHNT and FRNRAP. The CDR3 consists of 16 residues. CDR3 protein: CASGWSTGNASYGYTF. For the CDR3, the DNA is TGTGCTAGTGGTTGGAGCACGGGGAACGCTAGCTATGGCTACACCTTC.

This clonotype has only a few counts. The chain combines TRBV5-1 with TRBJ1-6, with D perhaps TRBD1 (5 bases). The germline gives CDR1 SGHRS, CDR2 YFSETQ. The V end was cut by 6 bases, the J end by 8 bases, with 18 bases between. The CDR3 consists of 15 residues. The chain's CDR3 is CASTSGTNGYSPLHF. The CDR3 DNA reads as TGCGCCAGCACGTCCGGGACCAACGGGTATTCACCCCTCCACTTT.

This clonotype has a handful of counts. The V call is TRBV24-1, the J call TRBJ2-7; TRBD1 matches 8 bases. Germline V gene data show CDR1 as KGHDR and CDR2 as SFDVKD. Trimming cost V 3 bases and J 2 bases; bases outside gene matches: 14. There are 18 residues in the CDR3. This CDR3 is CATSDPRRGGQGAYEQYF. The CDR3 DNA reads TGTGCCACCAGTGATCCGCGGCGGGGTGGACAGGGAGCCTACGAGCAGTACTTC.

The chain combines TRBV7-2 with TRBJ2-5, with D hard to call. CDR3 size: 14 residues. CDR1 and CDR2 from the germline V gene are SGHTA and FQGNSA. Between the trimmed V and J ends, which lost 5 bases and 6 bases, there was a span of 16 bases. CDR3 amino acids: CASSITQVLQTQYF. CDR3 DNA sequence: TGTGCCAGCAGCATAACGCAAGTTTTACAGACCCAGTACTTC.

This clonotype was seen only a few times. The rearrangement uses TRBV6-2 or TRBV6-3 and TRBJ1-2; 11 nucleotides line up with TRBD1. Germline V lookup: CDR1 MNHEY, CDR2 SVGEGT. V trimming: 7 bases; J trimming: 4 bases; junction bases outside the gene matches: 8. The CDR3 runs 15 residues. The DNA of the CDR3 is TGTGCCAGCAACGAGAGGACAGGGGGCGCCTATGGCTACACCTTC. It yields the protein CASNERTGGAYGYTF.

This clonotype occurred a few times. This rearrangement joins TRBV7-2 to TRBJ2-5, with D perhaps matching TRBD1 (6 bases). V gave up 5 bases and J gave up 2 bases, with 12 bases separating them. The germline V gene encodes CDR1 SGHTA and CDR2 FQGNSA. This CDR3 comprises 14 residues. CDR3 bases: TGTGCCAGCAGCCACTACGGACAGCAAGAGACCCAGTACTTC. Its translation is CASSHYGQQETQYF.

The table lists this clonotype with a few counts. The V call is TRBV7-6, the J call TRBJ2-5; D is unclear. CDR3 length equals 14 residues. Looked up from germline, CDR1 is SGHVS and CDR2 is FNYEAQ. Trimming pared 3 bases from V and 1 base from J, leaving 9 bases between. For the CDR3, the DNA is TGTGCCAGCAGCTTGTCCGAAACCCAAGAGACCCAGTACTTC. This encodes CASSLSETQETQYF.

This clonotype was observed at least ten times. V gene TRBV24-1 combines with J gene TRBJ1-3; 7 nucleotides align to TRBD1. The CDR3 contains 13 residues. CDR1 is KGHDR and CDR2 is SFDVKD in the germline V gene. The CDR3 DNA sequence: TGTGCAAGCGAGGGGGCAGATGGAAACACCATATATTTT. Its translation is CASEGADGNTIYF.

This rearrangement joins TRBV11-2 to TRBJ2-5; D is uncertain. The CDR3 loop spans 14 amino acids. The V gene lost 0 bases and the J gene lost 2 bases, with 7 bases spanning the gap. Germline-derived CDR1 and CDR2 are SGHAT and FQNNGV. The CDR3 is CASSLEGGQETQYF. The CDR3 DNA sequence: TGTGCCAGCAGCTTAGAAGGCGGACAAGAGACCCAGTACTTC.

This clonotype was counted a few times. The chain employs TRBV29-1 and TRBJ1-1; 7 bases match TRBD1. This CDR3 comprises 12 residues. Looked up from germline, CDR1 is SQVTM and CDR2 is ANQGSEA. The V and J ends lost 3 bases and 5 bases, in that order; junction bases with no gene match: 3. CDR3 sequence reads: CSVDVRGTEAFF. CDR3 coding DNA: TGCAGCGTTGACGTCAGGGGGACTGAAGCTTTCTTT.

The sample holds many counts of this clonotype. The chain uses TRBV5-1 and TRBJ2-3; D remains unclear. This CDR3 region has 14 residues. Germline V CDR1 and CDR2: SGHRS, YFSETQ. The ends were cut back, 0 bases at V and 2 bases at J, with 7 bases in the middle. DNA for the CDR3: TGCGCCAGCAGCTTGGCCGTCTCCACAGATACGCAGTATTTT. Translating it yields CASSLAVSTDTQYF.

This clonotype appeared a few times. The rearrangement links TRBV27 to TRBJ1-6; TRBD1 aligns across 10 bases. Germline assignment: CDR1 MNHEY and CDR2 SMNVEV (reference sequence). There are 17 residues in the CDR3. The V gene end was trimmed by 5 bases and the J gene end by 13 bases; junction bases not matched to a gene: 17. The CDR3 spells CASSPPSGQGGVQPLHF. For the CDR3, the DNA is TGTGCCAGCAGTCCCCCATCCGGACAGGGGGGCGTACAGCCCCTCCACTTT.

The chain links TRBV21-1 to TRBJ2-1. TRBV21-1 is designated a pseudogene. The CDR3 is 13 amino acids. The CDR3 nucleotides are TGTGCCAGCAGTAAGGAGCTGCTGGGTGAGCAGTTCTTC. Amino acid sequence: CASSKELLGEQFF.